The source of this T cell receptor (beta chain) is a study of blood T cell repertoires in COVID-19. Background on the study: The United States, Italy and Spain provided the acute and convalescent COVID-19 samples. The cDNA or gDNA used as material had been derived from T cells, B-cell-depleted T cells, or PBMCs.

There are 11 residues in the CDR3. Germline V CDR1 and CDR2: SNHLY, FYNNEI. Trimming removed 6 bases from V and 10 bases from J; junction bases left unmatched: 3. As originally analysed: Estimation of nucleated cell counts was performed using reference gene primer amplification. Sequencing was performed with immunoSEQ multiplex PCR; in TCRdb, only in-frame clones are kept and a portion is missing. D and trimming were read from the DNA, whereas the V and J calls and clone size are those reported in that table. The table shows about 280,000 clones, with 80% to 90% occurring only once. The sample taken for sequencing was peripheral blood. The rearrangement joins TRBV2 to TRBJ2-1; 7 positions agree with TRBD1. The receptor's source is a woman aged 70-85 years with acute or convalescent COVID-19. The CDR3, as DNA: TGTGCCAGCAGAGAGGACAGGGAGCAGTTCTTC. Its protein is CASREDREQFF.